This T cell receptor (beta chain) was sequenced during a study of T cells in Graves' hyperthyroidism and ophthalmopathy. This clonotype has ten or more counts. Its antigen is as yet unknown. Unmatched junction bases numbered 4, after V lost 3 bases and J lost 6 bases. This CDR3 has 14 amino acids. Researchers took RNA transcripts and amplified the TCR beta CDR3 regions from them. During a first-round RT-PCR of the TCR CDR3, the HTBI primer set was used. TCRdb re-analysed the multiplex PCR reads in MiXCR, keeping a single row per CDR3 protein. The sample comprises over 650,000 distinct CDR3 sequences, 15% to 20% of which are singletons, and around 7.7% rests with the top ten. Study-level results: Blood samples included most of the expanded thyroid clonotypes exceeding 0.001.

The source of the PBMCs was less than 12 ml of fresh peripheral blood. The sequencing sample was made of blood. This chain links TRBV12-3 or TRBV12-4 with TRBJ2-1; 8 positions match TRBD2. This clonotype was obtained from a man between 18 and 29 years old with Graves' hyperthyroidism. CDR3 amino acids: CASSFGSGVNEQFF. CDR3 bases: TGTGCCAGCAGTTTTGGTAGCGGGGTCAATGAGCAGTTCTTC.